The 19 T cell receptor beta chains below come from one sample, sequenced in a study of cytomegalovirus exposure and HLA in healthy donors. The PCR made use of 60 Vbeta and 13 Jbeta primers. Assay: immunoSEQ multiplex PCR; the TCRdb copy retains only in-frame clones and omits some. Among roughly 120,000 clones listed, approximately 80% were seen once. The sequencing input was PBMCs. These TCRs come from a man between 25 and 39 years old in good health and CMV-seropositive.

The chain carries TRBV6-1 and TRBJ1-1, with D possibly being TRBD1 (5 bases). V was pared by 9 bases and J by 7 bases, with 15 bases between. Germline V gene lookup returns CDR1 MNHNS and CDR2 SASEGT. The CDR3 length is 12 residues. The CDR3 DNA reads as TGTGCCAGTCGGGTCTCAGGGCTTGAAGCTTTCTTT. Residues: CASRVSGLEAFF.

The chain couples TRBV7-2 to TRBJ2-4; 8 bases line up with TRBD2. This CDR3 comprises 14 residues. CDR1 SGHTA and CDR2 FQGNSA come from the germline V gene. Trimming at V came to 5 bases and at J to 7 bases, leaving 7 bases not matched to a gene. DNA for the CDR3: TGTGCCAGCAGCCGGGGGGGCGAGGGGAACATTCAGTACTTC. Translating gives CASSRGGEGNIQYF.

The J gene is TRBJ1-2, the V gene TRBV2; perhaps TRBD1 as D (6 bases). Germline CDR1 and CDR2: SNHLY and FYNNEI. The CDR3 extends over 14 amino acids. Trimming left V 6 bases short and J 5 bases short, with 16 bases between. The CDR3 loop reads CASRIRGPPYGYTF. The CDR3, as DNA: TGTGCCAGCAGAATCAGGGGCCCCCCTTATGGCTACACCTTC.

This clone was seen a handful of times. The CDR3 loop reads CASKGQITYEQYF. For the CDR3, the DNA is TGTGCCAGCAAGGGACAGATTACCTACGAGCAGTACTTC. V and J are TRBV2 and TRBJ2-7, with 7 bases lining up with TRBD1. There are 13 residues in the CDR3. With 7 bases clipped from V and 2 bases from J, the junction kept 5 bases outside the gene matches. In germline, CDR1 is SNHLY, CDR2 FYNNEI.

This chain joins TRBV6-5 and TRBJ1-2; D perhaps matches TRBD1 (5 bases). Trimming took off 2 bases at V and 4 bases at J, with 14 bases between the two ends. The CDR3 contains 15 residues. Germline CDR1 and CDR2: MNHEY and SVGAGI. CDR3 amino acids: CASSYVPAGLYGYTF. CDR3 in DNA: TGTGCCAGCAGTTACGTCCCGGCAGGGCTCTATGGCTACACCTTC.

This chain's CDR3 is CASSGPGQGSYEQYF. CDR3 sequence (DNA): TGTGCCAGCAGCGGGCCGGGACAGGGATCCTACGAGCAGTACTTC. The chain has TRBV2 and TRBJ2-7; TRBD1 matches at 9 bases. The CDR3 has 15 residues. CDR1 SNHLY and CDR2 FYNNEI come from the germline V gene. Trimming removed 6 bases from V and 1 base from J; junction bases left unmatched: 7. Full variable domain (outside the CDR3, taken from reference TRBV2 and TRBJ2-7): EPEVTQTPSHQVTQMGQEVILRCVPISNHLYFYWYRQILGQKVEFLVSFYNNEISEKSEIFDDQFSVERPDGSNFTLKIRSTKLEDSAMYFCASSGPGQGSYEQYFGPGTRLTVT.

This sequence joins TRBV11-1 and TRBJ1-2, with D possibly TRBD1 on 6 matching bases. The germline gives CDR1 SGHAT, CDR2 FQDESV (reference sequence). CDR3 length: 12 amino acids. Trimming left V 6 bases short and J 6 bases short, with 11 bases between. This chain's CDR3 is CASSLNRDGYTF. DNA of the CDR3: TGTGCCAGCAGTCTTAACAGGGATGGCTACACCTTC.

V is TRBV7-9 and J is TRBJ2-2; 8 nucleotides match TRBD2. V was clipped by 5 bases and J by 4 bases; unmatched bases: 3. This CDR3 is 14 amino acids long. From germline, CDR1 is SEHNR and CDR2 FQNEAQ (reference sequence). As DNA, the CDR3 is TGTGCCAGCAGCGGGACTAGGCGCACCGGGGAGCTGTTTTTT. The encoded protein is CASSGTRRTGELFF.

The CDR3 region is CASTTGTVPYEQYF. As DNA, the CDR3 is TGTGCCAGCACCACCGGGACAGTCCCCTACGAGCAGTACTTC. The V gene is TRBV5-6, the J gene TRBJ2-7, with 7 bases aligning to TRBD1. CDR3 size: 14 residues. With V trimmed by 6 bases and J by 2 bases, 8 bases remained unmatched. The germline gives CDR1 SGHDT, CDR2 YYEEEE.

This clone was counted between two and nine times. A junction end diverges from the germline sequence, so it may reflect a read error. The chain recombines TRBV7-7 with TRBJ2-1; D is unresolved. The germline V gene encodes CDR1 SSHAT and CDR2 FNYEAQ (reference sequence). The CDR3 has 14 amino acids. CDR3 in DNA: TGTGCTAGCAGCCCGAGCCTCCTCTACAATGAGCAGTTCTTC. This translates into CASSPSLLYNEQFF.

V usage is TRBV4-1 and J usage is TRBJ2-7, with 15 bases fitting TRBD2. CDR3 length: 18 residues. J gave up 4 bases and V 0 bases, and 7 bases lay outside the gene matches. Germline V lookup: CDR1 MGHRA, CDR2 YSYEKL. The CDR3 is CASSQDAGLAGGRYEQYF. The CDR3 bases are TGCGCCAGCAGCCAAGATGCAGGACTAGCGGGGGGGCGTTACGAGCAGTACTTC.

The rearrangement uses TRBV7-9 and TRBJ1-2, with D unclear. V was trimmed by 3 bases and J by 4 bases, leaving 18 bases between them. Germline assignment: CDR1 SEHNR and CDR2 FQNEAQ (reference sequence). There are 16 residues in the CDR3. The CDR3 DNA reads TGTGCCAGCAGCTTTGGATTTGAGGCGAAGGCCTATGGCTACACCTTC. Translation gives CASSFGFEAKAYGYTF.

The CDR3, as DNA: TGTGCCAGCAGTCCACAGGGGCCCTCCTACAATGAGCAGTTCTTC. It is translated as CASSPQGPSYNEQFF. The chain employs TRBV27 and TRBJ2-1; 7 nucleotides align to TRBD1. The junction had 4 bases not matched to a gene; V was cut back by 5 bases and J by 0 bases. CDR1 and CDR2 (germline): MNHEY, SMNVEV (reference sequence). The CDR3 runs to 15 residues.

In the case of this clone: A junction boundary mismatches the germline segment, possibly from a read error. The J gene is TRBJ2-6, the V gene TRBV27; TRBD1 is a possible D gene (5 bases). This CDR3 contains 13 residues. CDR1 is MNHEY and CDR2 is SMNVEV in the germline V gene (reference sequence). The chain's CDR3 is CASSVSGANGLTF. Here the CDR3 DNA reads TGTGCCAGCAGTGTCTCTGGGGCCAACGGCCTGACTTTC.

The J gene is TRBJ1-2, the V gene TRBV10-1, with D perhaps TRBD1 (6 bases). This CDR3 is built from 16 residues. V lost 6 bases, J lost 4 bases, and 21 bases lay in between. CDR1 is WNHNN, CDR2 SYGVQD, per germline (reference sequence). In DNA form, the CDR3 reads TGCGCCAGCAGGGACGGCCCCACGGGAGGGGGCTATGGCTACACCTTC. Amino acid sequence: CASRDGPTGGGYGYTF.

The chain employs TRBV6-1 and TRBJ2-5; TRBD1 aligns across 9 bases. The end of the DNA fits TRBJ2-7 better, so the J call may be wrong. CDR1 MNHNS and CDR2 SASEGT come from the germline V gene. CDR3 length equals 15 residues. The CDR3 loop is CASSDAGQGSYEQYF. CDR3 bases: TGTGCCAGCAGTGATGCGGGACAGGGATCCTACGAGCAGTACTTC.

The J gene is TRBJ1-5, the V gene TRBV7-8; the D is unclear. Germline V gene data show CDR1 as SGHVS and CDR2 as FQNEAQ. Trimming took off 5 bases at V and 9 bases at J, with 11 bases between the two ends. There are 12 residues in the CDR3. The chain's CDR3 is CASSPYGRPQHF. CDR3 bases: TGTGCCAGCAGCCCCTATGGGAGGCCCCAGCATTTT.

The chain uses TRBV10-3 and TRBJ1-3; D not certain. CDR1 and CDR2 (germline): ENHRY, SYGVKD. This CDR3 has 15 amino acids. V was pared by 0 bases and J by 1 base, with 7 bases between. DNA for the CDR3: TGTGCCATCAGTGAGTCGCGGCAGTCTGGAAACACCATATATTTT. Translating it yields CAISESRQSGNTIYF.

The CDR3 reads CASSLLGHSYEQYF. The CDR3 coding sequence is TGTGCCAGCAGCCTTCTTGGACACTCCTACGAGCAGTACTTC. This chain links TRBV4-2 with TRBJ2-7; weak D call: TRBD1 (5 bases). Trimming removed 4 bases from V and 0 bases from J, with 10 bases in between. CDR3 length: 14 residues. Germline V gives CDR1 LGHNA, CDR2 YNFKEQ.